This T cell receptor beta chain was identified during a study of T-cell memory formation after mild COVID-19. Study at large: TCR clusters mostly belonged to single donors.

This CDR3 region has 15 residues. The V segment lost 1 base and the J segment 6 bases; nucleotides outside the gene matches: 6. Germline CDR1 and CDR2: LGHNA and YSLEER. TCRdb used MiXCR to reprocess the 5' RACE reads, holding one entry per CDR3 protein. Of under 90,000 distinct CDR3 sequences in the sample, about 15% are singletons; the top ten hold 31%. Study-wide results and caveats: Clones that contracted from day 15 to 85 had balanced CD4/CD8; later expanders were CD4+ biased.

This clonotype showed up just a few times. No antigen is known for it. The specimen was PBMCs or a T cell subset sorted from them (not recorded which). The TCR comes from an adult woman who had mild COVID-19 (a few samples of this study predate the infection). Cell type and time point are not known. The V and J genes are TRBV4-3 and TRBJ2-7, with 10 bases aligning to TRBD1. The DNA of the CDR3 is TGCGCCAGCAGCCAAGGGACAGGGGGAGTACGCGAGCAGTACTTC. The encoded protein is CASSQGTGGVREQYF.